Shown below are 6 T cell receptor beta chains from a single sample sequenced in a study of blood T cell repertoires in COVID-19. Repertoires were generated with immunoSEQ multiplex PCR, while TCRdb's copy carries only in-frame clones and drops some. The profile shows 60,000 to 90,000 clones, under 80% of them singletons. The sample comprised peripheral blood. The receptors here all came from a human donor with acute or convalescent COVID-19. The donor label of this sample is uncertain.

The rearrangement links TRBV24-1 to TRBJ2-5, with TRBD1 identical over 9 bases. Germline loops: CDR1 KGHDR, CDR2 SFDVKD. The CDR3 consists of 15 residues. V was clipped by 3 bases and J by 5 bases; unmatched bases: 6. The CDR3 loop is CATSDPTGGKETQYF. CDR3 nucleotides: TGTGCCACCAGTGATCCCACAGGGGGCAAGGAGACCCAGTACTTC.

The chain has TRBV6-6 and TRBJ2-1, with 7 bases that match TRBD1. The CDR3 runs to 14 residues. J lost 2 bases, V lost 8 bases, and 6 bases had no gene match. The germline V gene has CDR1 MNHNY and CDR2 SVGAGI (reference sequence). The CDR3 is CASGTGAAYNEQFF. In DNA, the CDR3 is TGTGCCAGCGGAACAGGGGCAGCCTACAATGAGCAGTTCTTC.

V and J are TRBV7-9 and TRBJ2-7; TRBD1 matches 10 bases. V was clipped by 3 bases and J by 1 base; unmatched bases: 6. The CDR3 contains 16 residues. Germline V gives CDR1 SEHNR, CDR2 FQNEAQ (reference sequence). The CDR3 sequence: CASSFTGQGISYEQYF. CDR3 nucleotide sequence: TGTGCCAGCAGCTTCACGGGACAGGGGATTTCCTACGAGCAGTACTTC.

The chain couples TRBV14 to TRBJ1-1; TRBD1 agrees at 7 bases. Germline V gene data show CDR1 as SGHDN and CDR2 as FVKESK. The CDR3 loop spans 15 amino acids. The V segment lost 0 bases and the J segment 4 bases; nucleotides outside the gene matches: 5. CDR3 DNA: TGTGCCAGCAGCCAAGAAGGGCAGGGGGGCACTGAAGCTTTCTTT. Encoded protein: CASSQEGQGGTEAFF.

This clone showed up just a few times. The CDR3 DNA sequence: TGTGCCAGCTCACCATACACGTCTTTCTCAGGGGGTACCCTTTTTGAAAAACTGTTTTTT. Residues: CASSPYTSFSGGTLFEKLFF. This chain links TRBV18 with TRBJ1-4; 7 nucleotides line up with TRBD1. The CDR3 is 20 amino acids. V was clipped by 2 bases and J by 7 bases; unmatched bases: 22. Germline V gene lookup returns CDR1 KGHSH and CDR2 LQKENI.

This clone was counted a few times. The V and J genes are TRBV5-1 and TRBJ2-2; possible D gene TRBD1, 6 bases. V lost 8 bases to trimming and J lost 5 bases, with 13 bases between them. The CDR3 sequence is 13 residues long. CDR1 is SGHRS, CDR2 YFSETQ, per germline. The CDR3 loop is CASKVGATGELFF. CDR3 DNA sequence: TGCGCCAGTAAGGTGGGGGCAACCGGGGAGCTGTTTTTT.